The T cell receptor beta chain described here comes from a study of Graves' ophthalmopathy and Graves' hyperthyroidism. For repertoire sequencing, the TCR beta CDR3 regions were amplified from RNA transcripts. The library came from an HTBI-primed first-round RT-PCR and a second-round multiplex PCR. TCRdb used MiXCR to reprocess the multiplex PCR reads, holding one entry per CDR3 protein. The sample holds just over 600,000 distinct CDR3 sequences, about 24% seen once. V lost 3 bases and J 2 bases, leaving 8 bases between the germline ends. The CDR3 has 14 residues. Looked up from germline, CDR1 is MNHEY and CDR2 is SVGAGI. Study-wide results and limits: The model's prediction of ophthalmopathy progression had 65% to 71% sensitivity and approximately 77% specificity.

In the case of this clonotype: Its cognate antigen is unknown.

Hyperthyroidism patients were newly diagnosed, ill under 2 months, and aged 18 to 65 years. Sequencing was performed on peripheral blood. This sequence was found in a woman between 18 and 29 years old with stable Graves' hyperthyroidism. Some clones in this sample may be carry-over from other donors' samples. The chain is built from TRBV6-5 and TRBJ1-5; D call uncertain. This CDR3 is CASSYGDGNQPQHF. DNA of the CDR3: TGTGCCAGCAGTTATGGGGATGGCAATCAGCCCCAGCATTTT.